This TCR beta chain was captured in a study of read filtering for tumor transcriptome and immune sequencing. This CDR3 region has 15 residues. Germline V CDR1 and CDR2: SEHNR, FQNEAQ (reference sequence). The V and J ends lost 5 bases and 3 bases, in that order; junction bases with no gene match: 9. This library used 300 to 450 ng RNA and molecular barcoded adaptors spanning alpha/delta and beta/gamma chains. TCRdb reprocessed the reads via MiXCR and lists one record per CDR3 protein. The sample contains 20,000 to 30,000 distinct CDR3 sequences, roughly 20% of which appear only once. This clonotype appeared many times.

The sequence came from a donor at least 40 years old with multiple myeloma. The sequencing sample was made of a population of CD138-negative cells sorted from bone marrow. The chain has TRBV7-9 and TRBJ1-1, with 7 bases aligning to TRBD1. The CDR3 loop reads CASSARTGVDTEAFF. CDR3 DNA: TGTGCCAGCAGCGCACGTACAGGGGTGGACACTGAAGCTTTCTTT. Looking up the rest from reference TRBV7-9 and TRBJ1-1 gives the full variable domain: DTGVSQNPRHKITKRGQNVTFRCDPISEHNRLYWYRQTLGQGPEFLTYFQNEAQLEKSRLLSDRFSAERPKGSFSTLEIQRTEQGDSAMYLCASSARTGVDTEAFFGQGTRLTVV.